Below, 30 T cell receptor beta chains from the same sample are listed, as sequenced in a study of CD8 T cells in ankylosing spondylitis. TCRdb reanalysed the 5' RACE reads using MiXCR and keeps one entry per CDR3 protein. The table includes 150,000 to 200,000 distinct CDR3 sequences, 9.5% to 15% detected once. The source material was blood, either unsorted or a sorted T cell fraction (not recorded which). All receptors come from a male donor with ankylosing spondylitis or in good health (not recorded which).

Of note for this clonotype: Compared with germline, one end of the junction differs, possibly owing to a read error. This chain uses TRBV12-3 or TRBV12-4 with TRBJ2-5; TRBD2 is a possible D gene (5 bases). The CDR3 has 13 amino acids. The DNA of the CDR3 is TGTGCCAGCAGCTTAGCGTCGGGGGAGACCCAGTACTTC. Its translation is CASSLASGETQYF.

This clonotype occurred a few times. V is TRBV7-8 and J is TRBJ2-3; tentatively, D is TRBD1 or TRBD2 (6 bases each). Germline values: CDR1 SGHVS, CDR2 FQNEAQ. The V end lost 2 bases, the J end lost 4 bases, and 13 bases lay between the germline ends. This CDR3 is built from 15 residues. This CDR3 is CASSLRGDQADTQYF. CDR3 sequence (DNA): TGTGCCAGCAGCTTAAGGGGGGACCAGGCAGATACGCAGTATTTT.

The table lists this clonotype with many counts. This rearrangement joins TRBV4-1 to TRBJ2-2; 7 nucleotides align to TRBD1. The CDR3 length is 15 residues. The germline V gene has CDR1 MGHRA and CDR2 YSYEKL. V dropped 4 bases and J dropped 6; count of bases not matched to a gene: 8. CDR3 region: CASSPLGQESGELFF. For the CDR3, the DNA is TGCGCCAGCAGCCCCCTCGGACAGGAGTCCGGGGAGCTGTTTTTT.

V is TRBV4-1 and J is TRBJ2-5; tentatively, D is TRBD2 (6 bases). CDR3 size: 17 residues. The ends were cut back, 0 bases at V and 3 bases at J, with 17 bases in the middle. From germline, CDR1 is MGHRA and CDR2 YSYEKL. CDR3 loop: CASSQEGQPWGEETQYF. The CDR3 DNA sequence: TGCGCCAGCAGCCAAGAGGGGCAGCCATGGGGGGAAGAGACCCAGTACTTC.

The CDR3 spells CASSLIGRLNTEAFF. The CDR3 region has the DNA TGTGCCAGCAGTTTAATCGGACGGCTGAACACTGAAGCTTTCTTT. V is TRBV27 and J is TRBJ1-1; no definite D call. Deletions cut 2 bases from V and 0 bases from J, with 10 bases between. The CDR3 spans 15 residues. Germline CDR1 reads MNHEY; CDR2 reads SMNVEV (reference sequence).

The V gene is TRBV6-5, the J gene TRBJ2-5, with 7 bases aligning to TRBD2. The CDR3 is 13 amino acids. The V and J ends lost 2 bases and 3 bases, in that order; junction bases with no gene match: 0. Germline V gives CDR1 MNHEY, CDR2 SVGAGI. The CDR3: CASSYGGEETQYF. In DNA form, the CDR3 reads TGTGCCAGCAGTTACGGGGGGGAAGAGACCCAGTACTTC.

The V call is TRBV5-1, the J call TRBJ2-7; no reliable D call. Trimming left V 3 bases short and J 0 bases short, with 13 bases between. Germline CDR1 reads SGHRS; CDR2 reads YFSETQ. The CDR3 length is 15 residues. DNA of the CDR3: TGCGCCAGCAGCTCCGTTGAGCCCCACTCCTACGAGCAGTACTTC. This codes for CASSSVEPHSYEQYF. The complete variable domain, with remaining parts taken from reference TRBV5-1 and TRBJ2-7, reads KAGVTQTPRYLIKTRGQQVTLSCSPISGHRSVSWYQQTPGQGLQFLFEYFSETQRNKGNFPGRFSGRQFSNSRSEMNVSTLELGDSALYLCASSSVEPHSYEQYFGPGTRLTVT.

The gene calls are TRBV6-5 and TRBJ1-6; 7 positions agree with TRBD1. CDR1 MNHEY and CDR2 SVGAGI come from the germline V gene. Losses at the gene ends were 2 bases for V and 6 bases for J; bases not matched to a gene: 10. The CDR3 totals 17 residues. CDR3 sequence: CASSYRGYRGGNSPLHF. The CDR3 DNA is TGTGCCAGCAGTTACAGGGGCTACAGGGGTGGTAATTCACCCCTCCACTTT.

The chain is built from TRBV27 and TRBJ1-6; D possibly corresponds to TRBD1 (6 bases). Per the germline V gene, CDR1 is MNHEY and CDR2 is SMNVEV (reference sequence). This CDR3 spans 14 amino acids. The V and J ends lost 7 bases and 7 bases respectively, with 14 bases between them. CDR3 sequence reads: CASTVNRANSPLHF. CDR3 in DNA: TGTGCCAGCACCGTAAACAGGGCCAATTCACCCCTCCACTTT.

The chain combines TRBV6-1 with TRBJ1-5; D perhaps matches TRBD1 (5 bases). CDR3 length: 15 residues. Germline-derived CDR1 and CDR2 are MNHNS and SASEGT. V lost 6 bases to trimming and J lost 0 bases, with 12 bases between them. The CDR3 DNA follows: TGTGCCAGCAGGGGGGAGTCTTATAGCAATCAGCCCCAGCATTTT. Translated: CASRGESYSNQPQHF.

CDR3 region: CASSFTDGFGETQYF. The DNA of the CDR3 is TGTGCCAGCAGTTTTACGGACGGCTTTGGGGAGACCCAGTACTTC. This chain uses TRBV12-3 or TRBV12-4 with TRBJ2-5, with D unresolved. The CDR3 loop spans 15 amino acids. V shed 3 bases and J shed 5 bases, with 16 bases lying between them.

Written as DNA, the CDR3 is TGTGCCAGCAGTCCCTCGGGACCCCATAGCAATCAGCCCCAGCATTTT. Its protein product is CASSPSGPHSNQPQHF. The rearrangement uses TRBV12-3 or TRBV12-4 and TRBJ1-5; possibly TRBD1 for D (5 bases). Trimming shortened V by 5 bases and J by 0 bases, and 14 bases separated the two germline ends. The CDR3 sequence is 16 residues long.

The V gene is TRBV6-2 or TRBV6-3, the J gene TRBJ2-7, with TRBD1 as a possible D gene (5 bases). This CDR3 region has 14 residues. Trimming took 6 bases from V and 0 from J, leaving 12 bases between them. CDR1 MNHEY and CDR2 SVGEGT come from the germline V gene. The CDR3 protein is CASRRIQDSYEQYF. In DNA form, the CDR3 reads TGTGCCAGCAGAAGGATACAGGACTCCTACGAGCAGTACTTC.

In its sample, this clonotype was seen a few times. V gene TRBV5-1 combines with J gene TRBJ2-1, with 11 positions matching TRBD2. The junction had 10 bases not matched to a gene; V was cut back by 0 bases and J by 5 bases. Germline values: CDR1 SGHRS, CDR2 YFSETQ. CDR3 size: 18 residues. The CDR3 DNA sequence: TGCGCCAGCAGCTTGGAGGAGCTAGCGGGGGGCGTAGACAATGAGCAGTTCTTC. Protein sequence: CASSLEELAGGVDNEQFF. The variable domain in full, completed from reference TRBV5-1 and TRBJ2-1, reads KAGVTQTPRYLIKTRGQQVTLSCSPISGHRSVSWYQQTPGQGLQFLFEYFSETQRNKGNFPGRFSGRQFSNSRSEMNVSTLELGDSALYLCASSLEELAGGVDNEQFFGPGTRLTVL.

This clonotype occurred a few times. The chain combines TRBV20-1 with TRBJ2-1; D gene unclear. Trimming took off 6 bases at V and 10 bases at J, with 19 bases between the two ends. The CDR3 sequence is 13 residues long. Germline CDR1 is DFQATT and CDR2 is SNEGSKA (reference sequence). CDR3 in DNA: TGCAGTGCGGTTGCCTATGACTCGCTCGAGCAGTTCTTC. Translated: CSAVAYDSLEQFF.

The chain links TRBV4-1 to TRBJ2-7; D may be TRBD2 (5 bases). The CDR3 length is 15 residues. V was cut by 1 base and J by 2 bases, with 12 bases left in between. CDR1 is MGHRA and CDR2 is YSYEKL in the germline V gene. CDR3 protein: CASSQAPLAPYEQYF. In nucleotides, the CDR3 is TGCGCCAGCAGCCAAGCGCCCCTAGCCCCCTACGAGCAGTACTTC.

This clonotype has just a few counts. In DNA form, the CDR3 reads TGTGCCAGCAGCTTGCAAAGTGGTGAAAAACTGTTTTTT. Its protein is CASSLQSGEKLFF. The V gene is TRBV7-9, the J gene TRBJ1-4, with D hard to call. The germline V gene encodes CDR1 SEHNR and CDR2 FQNEAQ (reference sequence). Trimming removed 3 bases from V and 7 bases from J, with 9 bases in between. The CDR3 length is 13 residues. The full variable domain, completed using reference TRBV7-9 and TRBJ1-4, is DTGVSQNPRHKITKRGQNVTFRCDPISEHNRLYWYRQTLGQGPEFLTYFQNEAQLEKSRLLSDRFSAERPKGSFSTLEIQRTEQGDSAMYLCASSLQSGEKLFFGSGTQLSVL.

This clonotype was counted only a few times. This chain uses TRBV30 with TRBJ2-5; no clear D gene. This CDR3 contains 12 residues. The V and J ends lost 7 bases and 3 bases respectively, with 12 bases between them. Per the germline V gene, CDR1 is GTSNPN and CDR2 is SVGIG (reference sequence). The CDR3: CAYDSVEETQYF. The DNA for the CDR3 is TGTGCCTACGATTCGGTAGAAGAGACCCAGTACTTC.

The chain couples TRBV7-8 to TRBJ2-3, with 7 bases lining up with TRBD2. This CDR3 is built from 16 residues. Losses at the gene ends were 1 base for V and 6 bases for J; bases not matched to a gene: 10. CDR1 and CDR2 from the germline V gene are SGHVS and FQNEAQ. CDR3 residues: CASSLVERELSDTQYF. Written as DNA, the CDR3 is TGTGCCAGCAGCTTAGTCGAGCGGGAACTTTCTGATACGCAGTATTTT. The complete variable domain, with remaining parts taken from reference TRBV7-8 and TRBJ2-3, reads GAGVSQSPRYKVAKRGQDVALRCDPISGHVSLFWYQQALGQGPEFLTYFQNEAQLDKSGLPSDRFFAERPEGSVSTLKIQRTQQEDSAVYLCASSLVERELSDTQYFGPGTRLTVL.

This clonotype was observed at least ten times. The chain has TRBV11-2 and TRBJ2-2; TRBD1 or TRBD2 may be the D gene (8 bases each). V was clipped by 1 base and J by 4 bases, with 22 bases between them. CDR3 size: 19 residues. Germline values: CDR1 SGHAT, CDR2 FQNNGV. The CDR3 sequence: CASSLVPLAGQASTGELFF. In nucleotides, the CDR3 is TGTGCCAGCAGCTTAGTCCCCTTAGCGGGACAGGCGAGCACCGGGGAGCTGTTTTTT.

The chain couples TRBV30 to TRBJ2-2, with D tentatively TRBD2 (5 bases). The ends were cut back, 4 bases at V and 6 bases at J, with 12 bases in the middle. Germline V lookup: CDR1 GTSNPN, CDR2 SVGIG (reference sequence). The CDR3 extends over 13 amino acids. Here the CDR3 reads CAWTGHGAGELFF. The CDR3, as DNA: TGTGCCTGGACCGGGCACGGGGCCGGGGAGCTGTTTTTT.

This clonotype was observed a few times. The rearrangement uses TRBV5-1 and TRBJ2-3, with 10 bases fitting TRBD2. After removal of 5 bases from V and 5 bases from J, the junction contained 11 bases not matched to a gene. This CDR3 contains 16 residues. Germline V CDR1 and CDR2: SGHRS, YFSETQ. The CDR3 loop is CASRGTSDLGGDTQYF. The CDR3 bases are TGCGCCAGCAGAGGGACTAGCGATCTCGGTGGAGATACGCAGTATTTT.

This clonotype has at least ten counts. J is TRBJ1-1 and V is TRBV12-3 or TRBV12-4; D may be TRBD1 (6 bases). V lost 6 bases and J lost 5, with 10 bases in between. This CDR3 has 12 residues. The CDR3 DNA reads TGTGCCAGCAGGAGGGGGGGGACTGAAGCTTTCTTT. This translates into CASRRGGTEAFF.

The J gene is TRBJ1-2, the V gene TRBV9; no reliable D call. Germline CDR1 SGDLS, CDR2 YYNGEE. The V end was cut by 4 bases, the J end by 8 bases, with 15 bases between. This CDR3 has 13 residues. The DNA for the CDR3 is TGTGCCAGCAGCCCCGGGTCTTTGAGAGGCTACACCTTC. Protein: CASSPGSLRGYTF.

The CDR3 DNA follows: TGTGCCAGCAGTGAAGAATCCTTTTCCGAGCAGTACTTC. This codes for CASSEESFSEQYF. This chain links TRBV6-1 with TRBJ2-7, with D unresolved. The V end was cut by 1 base, the J end by 6 bases, with 10 bases between. The germline V gene encodes CDR1 MNHNS and CDR2 SASEGT. The CDR3 is made up of 13 amino acids.

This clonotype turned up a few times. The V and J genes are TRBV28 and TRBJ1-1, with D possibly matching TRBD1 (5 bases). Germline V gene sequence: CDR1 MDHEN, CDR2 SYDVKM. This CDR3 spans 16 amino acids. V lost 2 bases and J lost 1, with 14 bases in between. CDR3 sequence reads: CASSLPAGTANTEAFF. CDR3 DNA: TGTGCCAGCAGTTTACCTGCCGGGACCGCGAACACTGAAGCTTTCTTT.

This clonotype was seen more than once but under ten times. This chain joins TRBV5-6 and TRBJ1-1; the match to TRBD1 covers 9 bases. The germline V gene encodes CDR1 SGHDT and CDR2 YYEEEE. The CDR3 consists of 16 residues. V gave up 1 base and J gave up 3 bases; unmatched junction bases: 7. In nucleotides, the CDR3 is TGTGCCAGCAGCTTGATTATCGGGACAGGGTACACTGAAGCTTTCTTT. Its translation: CASSLIIGTGYTEAFF.

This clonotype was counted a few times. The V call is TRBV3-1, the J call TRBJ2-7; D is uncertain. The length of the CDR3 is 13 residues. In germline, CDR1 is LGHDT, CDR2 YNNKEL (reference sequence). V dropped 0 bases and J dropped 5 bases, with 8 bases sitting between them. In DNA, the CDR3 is TGTGCCAGCAGCCAAGAAGGTTCCAACGAGCAGTACTTC. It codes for CASSQEGSNEQYF.

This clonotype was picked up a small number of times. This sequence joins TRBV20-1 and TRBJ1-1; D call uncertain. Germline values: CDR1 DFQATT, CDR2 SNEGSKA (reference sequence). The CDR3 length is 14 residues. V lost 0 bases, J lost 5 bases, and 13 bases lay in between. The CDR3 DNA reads TGCAGTGCTAGAGATTGGACCCTGAGAACTGAAGCTTTCTTT. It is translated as CSARDWTLRTEAFF.

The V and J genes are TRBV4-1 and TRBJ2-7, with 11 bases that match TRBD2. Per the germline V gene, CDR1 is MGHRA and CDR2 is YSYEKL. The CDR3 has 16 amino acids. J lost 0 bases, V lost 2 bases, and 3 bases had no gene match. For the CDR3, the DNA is TGCGCCAGCAGCCAAACTAGCGGGGGCCTCTCCTACGAGCAGTACTTC. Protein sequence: CASSQTSGGLSYEQYF.